Presented here are 5 T cell receptor beta chains from one specimen sequenced in a study of cytomegalovirus exposure and HLA in healthy donors. PCR employed 60 Vbeta and 13 Jbeta primers. The protocol was immunoSEQ multiplex PCR, while the TCRdb copy is restricted to in-frame clones and leaves out a portion. This sample's table reports around 53,000 clones. Material: PBMCs. The receptors stem from a man aged 18 to 29 in good health and CMV-seropositive.

The rearrangement uses TRBV6-5 and TRBJ2-3; D perhaps matches TRBD1 (5 bases). With 0 bases removed from V and 6 bases from J, the gap between germline ends came to 13 bases. The CDR3 covers 15 residues. CDR1 and CDR2 (germline): MNHEY, SVGAGI. CDR3 amino acids: CASSYSHGARDTQYF. DNA for the CDR3: TGTGCCAGCAGTTACTCCCATGGGGCTAGGGATACGCAGTATTTT.

The J gene is TRBJ2-1, the V gene TRBV19; perhaps TRBD2 as D (7 bases). Germline CDR1 and CDR2: LNHDA and SQIVND (reference sequence). With 5 bases removed from V and 6 bases from J, the gap between germline ends came to 17 bases. This CDR3 comprises 15 residues. The CDR3 here is CASSPPGAGVNEQFF. CDR3 DNA sequence: TGTGCCAGTAGTCCTCCAGGGGCGGGAGTCAATGAGCAGTTCTTC. Drawing the rest from reference TRBV19 and TRBJ2-1, the complete variable domain is DGGITQSPKYLFRKEGQNVTLSCEQNLNHDAMYWYRQDPGQGLRLIYYSQIVNDFQKGDIAEGYSVSREKKESFPLTVTSAQKNPTAFYLCASSPPGAGVNEQFFGPGTRLTVL.

This chain connects TRBV28 to TRBJ1-3; no definite D call. Germline CDR1 and CDR2: MDHEN and SYDVKM. The V end was cut by 2 bases, the J end by 0 bases, with 11 bases between. The CDR3 is 16 amino acids. The CDR3 protein is CASSLNSFLSGNTIYF. In nucleotides, the CDR3 is TGTGCCAGCAGTTTAAACTCCTTCCTCTCTGGAAACACCATATATTTT.

The V gene is TRBV29-1, the J gene TRBJ2-5, with 7 bases that match TRBD2. Per the germline V gene, CDR1 is SQVTM and CDR2 is ANQGSEA. The CDR3 runs 14 residues. V gave up 7 bases and J gave up 4 bases; unmatched junction bases: 12. CDR3 sequence: CSAPWAGRAETQYF. CDR3 in DNA: TGCAGCGCCCCCTGGGCGGGGAGGGCAGAGACCCAGTACTTC.

This chain joins TRBV28 and TRBJ2-7, with 7 bases lining up with TRBD1. V was pared by 3 bases and J by 4 bases, with 15 bases of the junction left unmatched. This CDR3 spans 17 amino acids. Germline CDR1 and CDR2: MDHEN and SYDVKM. DNA for the CDR3: TGTGCCAGCAGTTTCCCCGGTGGGACAGCCATGGTTTACGAGCAGTACTTC. Translated: CASSFPGGTAMVYEQYF.